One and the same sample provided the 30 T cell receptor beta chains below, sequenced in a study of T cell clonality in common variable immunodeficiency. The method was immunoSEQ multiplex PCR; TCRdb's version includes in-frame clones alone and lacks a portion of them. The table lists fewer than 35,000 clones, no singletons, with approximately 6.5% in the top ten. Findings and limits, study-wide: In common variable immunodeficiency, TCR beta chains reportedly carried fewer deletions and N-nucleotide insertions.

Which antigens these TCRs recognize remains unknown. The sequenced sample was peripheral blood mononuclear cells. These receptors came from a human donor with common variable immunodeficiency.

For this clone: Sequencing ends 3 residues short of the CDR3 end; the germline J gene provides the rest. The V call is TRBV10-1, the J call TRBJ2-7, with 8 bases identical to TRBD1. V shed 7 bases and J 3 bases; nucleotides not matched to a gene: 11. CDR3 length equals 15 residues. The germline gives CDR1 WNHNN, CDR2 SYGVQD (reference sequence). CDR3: CASNHSGGDLYEQYF. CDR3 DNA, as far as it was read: TGCGCCAGCAATCATTCAGGGGGCGATCTCTACGAG.

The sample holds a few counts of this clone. This CDR3 is CASSLRGGYGYTF. The sequenced CDR3 bases are TGTGCCAGCAGCTTAAGGGGGGGTTATGGC. The rearrangement links TRBV7-3 to TRBJ1-2; D possibly corresponds to TRBD1 (5 bases). The read halts 3 residues ahead of the CDR3 end, with the missing end drawn from the germline J gene. Between the trimmed V and J ends, which lost 1 base and 5 bases, there was a span of 8 bases. This CDR3 is built from 13 residues. From germline, CDR1 is SGHTA and CDR2 FQGTGA.

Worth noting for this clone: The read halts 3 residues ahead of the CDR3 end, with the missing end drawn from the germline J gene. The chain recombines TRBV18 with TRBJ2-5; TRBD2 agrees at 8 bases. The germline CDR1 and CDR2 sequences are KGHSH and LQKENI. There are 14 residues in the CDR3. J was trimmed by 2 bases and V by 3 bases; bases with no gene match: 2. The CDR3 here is CASSPQRGQETQYF. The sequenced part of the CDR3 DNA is TGTGCCAGCTCACCTCAGCGGGGGCAAGAGACC.

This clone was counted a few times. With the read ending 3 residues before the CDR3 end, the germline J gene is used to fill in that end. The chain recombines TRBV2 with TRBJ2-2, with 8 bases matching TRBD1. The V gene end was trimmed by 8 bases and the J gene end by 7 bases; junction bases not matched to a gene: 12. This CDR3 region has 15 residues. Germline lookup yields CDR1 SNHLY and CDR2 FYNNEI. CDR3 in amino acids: CASHPTGDKGGELFF. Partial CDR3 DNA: TGTGCCAGCCACCCGACAGGGGATAAGGGCGGGGAG.

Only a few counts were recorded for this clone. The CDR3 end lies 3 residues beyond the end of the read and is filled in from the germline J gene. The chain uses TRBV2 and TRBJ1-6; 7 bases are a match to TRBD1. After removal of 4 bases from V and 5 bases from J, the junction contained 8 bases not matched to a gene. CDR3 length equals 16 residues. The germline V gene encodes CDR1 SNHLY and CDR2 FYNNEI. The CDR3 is CASSARTGGNNSPLHF. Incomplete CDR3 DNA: TGTGCCAGCAGTGCTCGGACAGGAGGTAATAATTCACCC.

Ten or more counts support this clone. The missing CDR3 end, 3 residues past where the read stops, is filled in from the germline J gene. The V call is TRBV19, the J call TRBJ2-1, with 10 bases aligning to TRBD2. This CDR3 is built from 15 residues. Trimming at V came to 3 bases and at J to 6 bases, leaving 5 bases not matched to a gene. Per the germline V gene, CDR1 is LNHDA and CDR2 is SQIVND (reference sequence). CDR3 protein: CASSIPAGGRNEQFF. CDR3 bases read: TGTGCCAGTAGTATCCCAGCGGGGGGGCGCAATGAG.

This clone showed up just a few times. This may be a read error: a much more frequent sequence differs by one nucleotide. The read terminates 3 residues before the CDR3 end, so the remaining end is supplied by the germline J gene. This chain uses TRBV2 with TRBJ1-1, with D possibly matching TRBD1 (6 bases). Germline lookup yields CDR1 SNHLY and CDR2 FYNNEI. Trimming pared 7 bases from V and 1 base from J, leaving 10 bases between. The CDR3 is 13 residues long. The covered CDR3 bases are TGTGCCAGCACCCTGACAGGGAACACTGAA. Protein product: CASTLTGNTE. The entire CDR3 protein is CASTLTGNTEAFF.

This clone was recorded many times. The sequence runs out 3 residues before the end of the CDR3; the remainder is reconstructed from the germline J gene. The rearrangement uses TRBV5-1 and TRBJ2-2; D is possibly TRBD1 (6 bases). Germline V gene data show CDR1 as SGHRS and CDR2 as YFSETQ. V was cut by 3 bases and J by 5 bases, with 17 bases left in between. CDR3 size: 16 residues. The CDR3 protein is CASSSQTGPTTGELFF. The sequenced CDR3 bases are TGCGCCAGCAGCTCTCAGACAGGCCCTACTACCGGGGAG. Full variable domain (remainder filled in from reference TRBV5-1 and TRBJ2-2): KAGVTQTPRYLIKTRGQQVTLSCSPISGHRSVSWYQQTPGQGLQFLFEYFSETQRNKGNFPGRFSGRQFSNSRSEMNVSTLELGDSALYLCASSSQTGPTTGELFFGEGSRLTVL.

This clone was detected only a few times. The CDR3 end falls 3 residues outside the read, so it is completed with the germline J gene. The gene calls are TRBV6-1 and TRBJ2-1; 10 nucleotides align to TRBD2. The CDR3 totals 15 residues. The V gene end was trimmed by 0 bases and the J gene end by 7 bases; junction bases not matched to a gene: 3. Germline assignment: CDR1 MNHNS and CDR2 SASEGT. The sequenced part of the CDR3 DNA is TGTGCCAGCAGTGAAGCGGTAGCGGGGGGTAATGAG. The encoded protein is CASSEAVAGGNE. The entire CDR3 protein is CASSEAVAGGNEQFF.

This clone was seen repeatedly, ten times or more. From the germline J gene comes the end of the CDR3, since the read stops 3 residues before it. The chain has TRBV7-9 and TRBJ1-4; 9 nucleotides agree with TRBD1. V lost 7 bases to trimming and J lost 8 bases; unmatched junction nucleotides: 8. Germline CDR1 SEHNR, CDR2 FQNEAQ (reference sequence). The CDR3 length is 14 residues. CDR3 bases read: TGTGCCAGCACCCCAGGACAGGGGTGGGAAAAA. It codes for CASTPGQGWEK. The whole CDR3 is CASTPGQGWEKLFF. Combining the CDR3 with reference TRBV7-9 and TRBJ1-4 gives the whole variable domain DTGVSQNPRHKITKRGQNVTFRCDPISEHNRLYWYRQTLGQGPEFLTYFQNEAQLEKSRLLSDRFSAERPKGSFSTLEIQRTEQGDSAMYLCASTPGQGWEKLFFGSGTQLSVL.

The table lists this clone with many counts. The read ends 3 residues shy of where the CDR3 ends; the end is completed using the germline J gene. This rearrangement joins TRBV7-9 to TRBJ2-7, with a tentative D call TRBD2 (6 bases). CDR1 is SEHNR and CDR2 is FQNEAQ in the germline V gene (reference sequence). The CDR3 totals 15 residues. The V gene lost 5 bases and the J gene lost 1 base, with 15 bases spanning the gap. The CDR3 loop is CASSLRVGGSYEQYF. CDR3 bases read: TGTGCCAGCAGCCTCCGAGTGGGGGGTTCCTACGAG.

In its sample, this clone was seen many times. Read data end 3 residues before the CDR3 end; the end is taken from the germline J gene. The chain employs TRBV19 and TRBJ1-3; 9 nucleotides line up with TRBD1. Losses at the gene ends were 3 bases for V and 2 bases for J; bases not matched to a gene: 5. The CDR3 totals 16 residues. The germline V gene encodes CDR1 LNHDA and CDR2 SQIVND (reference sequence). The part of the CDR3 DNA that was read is TGTGCCAGTAGTATGTCCCGGGACAGGGCTGGAAACACC. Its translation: CASSMSRDRAGNT. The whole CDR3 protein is CASSMSRDRAGNTIYF.

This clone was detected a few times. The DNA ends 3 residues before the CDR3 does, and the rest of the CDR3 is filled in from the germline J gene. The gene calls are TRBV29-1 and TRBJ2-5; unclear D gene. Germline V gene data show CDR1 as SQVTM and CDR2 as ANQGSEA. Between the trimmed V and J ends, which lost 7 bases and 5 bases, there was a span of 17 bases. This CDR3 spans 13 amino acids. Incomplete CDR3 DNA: TGCAGCGCCCAATACGGGTTTTGGGAGACC. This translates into CSAQYGFWET. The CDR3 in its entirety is CSAQYGFWETQYF. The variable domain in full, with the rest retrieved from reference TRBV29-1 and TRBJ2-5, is SAVISQKPSRDICQRGTSLTIQCQVDSQVTMMFWYRQQPGQSLTLIATANQGSEATYESGFVIDKFPISRPNLTFSTLTVSNMSPEDSSIYLCSAQYGFWETQYFGPGTRLLVL.

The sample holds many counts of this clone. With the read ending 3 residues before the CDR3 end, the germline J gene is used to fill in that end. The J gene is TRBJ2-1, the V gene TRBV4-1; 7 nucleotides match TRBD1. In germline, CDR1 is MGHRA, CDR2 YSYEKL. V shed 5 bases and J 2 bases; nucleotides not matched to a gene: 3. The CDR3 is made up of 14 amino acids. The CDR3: CASSGTVTYNEQFF. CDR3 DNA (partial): TGCGCCAGCAGCGGGACAGTAACCTACAATGAG.

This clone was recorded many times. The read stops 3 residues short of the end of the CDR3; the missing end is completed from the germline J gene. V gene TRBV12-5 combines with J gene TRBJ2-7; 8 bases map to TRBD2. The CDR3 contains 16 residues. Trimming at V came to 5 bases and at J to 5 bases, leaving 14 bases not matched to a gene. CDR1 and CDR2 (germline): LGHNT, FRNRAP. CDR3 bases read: TGTGCTAGTGGTGCCCCCGGGAGGGCGGGTATCGACGAG. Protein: CASGAPGRAGIDE. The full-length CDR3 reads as CASGAPGRAGIDEQYF.

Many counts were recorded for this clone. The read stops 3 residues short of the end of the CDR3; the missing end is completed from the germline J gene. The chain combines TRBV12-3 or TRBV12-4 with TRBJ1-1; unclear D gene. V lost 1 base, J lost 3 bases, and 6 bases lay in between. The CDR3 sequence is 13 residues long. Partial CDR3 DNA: TGTGCCAGCAGTTTAGGACTTTACACTGAA. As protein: CASSLGLYTE. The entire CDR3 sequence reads CASSLGLYTEAFF.

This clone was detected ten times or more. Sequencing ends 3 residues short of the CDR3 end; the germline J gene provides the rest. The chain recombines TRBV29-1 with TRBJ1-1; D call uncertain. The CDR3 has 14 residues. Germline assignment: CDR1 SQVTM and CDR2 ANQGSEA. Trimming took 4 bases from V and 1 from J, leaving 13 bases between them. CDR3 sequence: CSVGAGNQNTEAFF. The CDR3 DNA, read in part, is TGCAGCGTTGGCGCGGGCAACCAGAACACTGAA.

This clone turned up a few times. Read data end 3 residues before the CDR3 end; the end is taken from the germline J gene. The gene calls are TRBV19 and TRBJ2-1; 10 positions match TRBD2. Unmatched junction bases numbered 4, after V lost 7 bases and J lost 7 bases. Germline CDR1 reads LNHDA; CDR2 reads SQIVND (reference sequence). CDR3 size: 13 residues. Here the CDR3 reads CASTLLAGNEQFF. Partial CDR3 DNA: TGTGCCAGTACCCTACTAGCGGGGAATGAG.

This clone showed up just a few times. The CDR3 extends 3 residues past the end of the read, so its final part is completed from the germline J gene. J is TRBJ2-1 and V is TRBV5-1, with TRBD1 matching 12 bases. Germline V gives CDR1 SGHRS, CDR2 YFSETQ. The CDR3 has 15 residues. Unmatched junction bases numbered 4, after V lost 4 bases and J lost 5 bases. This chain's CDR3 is CASSLGQGADNEQFF. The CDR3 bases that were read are TGCGCCAGCAGCCTGGGACAGGGGGCAGACAATGAG. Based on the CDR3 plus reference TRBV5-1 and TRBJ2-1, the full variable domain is KAGVTQTPRYLIKTRGQQVTLSCSPISGHRSVSWYQQTPGQGLQFLFEYFSETQRNKGNFPGRFSGRQFSNSRSEMNVSTLELGDSALYLCASSLGQGADNEQFFGPGTRLTVL.

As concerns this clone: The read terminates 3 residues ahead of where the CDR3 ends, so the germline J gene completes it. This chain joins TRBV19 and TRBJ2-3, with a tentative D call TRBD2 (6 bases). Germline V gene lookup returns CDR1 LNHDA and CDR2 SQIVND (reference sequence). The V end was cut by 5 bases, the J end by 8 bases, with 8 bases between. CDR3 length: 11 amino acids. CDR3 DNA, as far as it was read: TGTGCCAGTAGTGTCGGGGGTACG. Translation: CASSVGGT. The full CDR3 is CASSVGGTQYF.

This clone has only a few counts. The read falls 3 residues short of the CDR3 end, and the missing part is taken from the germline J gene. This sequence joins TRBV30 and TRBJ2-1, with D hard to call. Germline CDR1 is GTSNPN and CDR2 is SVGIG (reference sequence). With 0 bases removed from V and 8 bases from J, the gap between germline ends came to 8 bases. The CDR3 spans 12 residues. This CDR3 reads CAWSVLPDEQFF. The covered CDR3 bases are TGTGCCTGGAGTGTACTTCCTGATGAG.

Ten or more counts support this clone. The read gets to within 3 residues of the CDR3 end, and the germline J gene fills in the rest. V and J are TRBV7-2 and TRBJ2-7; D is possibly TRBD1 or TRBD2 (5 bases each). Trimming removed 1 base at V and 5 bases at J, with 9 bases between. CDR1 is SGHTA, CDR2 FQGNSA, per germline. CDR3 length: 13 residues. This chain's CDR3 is CASSLGGADEQYF. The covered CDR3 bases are TGTGCCAGCAGCTTAGGAGGGGCGGACGAG.

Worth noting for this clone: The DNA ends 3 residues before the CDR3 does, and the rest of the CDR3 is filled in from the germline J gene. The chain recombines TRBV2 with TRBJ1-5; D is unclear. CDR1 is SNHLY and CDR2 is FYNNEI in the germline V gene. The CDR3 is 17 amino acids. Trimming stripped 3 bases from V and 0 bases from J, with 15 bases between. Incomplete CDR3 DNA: TGTGCCAGCAGTGACGCCACCTCCACTTATAGCAATCAGCCC. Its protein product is CASSDATSTYSNQP. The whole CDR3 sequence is CASSDATSTYSNQPQHF.

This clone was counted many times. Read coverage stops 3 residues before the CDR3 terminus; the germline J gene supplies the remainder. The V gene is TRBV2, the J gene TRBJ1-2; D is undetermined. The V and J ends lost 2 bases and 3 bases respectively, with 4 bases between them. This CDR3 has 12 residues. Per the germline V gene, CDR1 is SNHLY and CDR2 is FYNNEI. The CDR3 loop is CASSESDYGYTF. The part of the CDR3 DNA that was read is TGTGCCAGCAGTGAATCGGACTATGGC.

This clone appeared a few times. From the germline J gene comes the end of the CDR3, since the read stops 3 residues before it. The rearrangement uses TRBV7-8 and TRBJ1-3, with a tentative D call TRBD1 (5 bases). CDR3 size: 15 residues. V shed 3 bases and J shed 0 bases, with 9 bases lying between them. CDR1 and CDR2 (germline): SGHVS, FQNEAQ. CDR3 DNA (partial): TGTGCCAGCAGCTTTGACAGTTTCTCTGGAAACACC. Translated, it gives CASSFDSFSGNT. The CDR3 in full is CASSFDSFSGNTIYF. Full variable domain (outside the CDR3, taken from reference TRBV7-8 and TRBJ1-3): GAGVSQSPRYKVAKRGQDVALRCDPISGHVSLFWYQQALGQGPEFLTYFQNEAQLDKSGLPSDRFFAERPEGSVSTLKIQRTQQEDSAVYLCASSFDSFSGNTIYFGEGSWLTVV.

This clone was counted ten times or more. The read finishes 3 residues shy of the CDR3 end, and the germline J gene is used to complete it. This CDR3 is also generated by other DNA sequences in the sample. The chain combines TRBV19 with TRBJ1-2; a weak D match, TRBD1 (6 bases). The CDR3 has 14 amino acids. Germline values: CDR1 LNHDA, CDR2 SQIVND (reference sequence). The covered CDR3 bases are TGTGCCAGTAGTATCCCGGGGGGGGCTATCGGC. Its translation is CASSIPGGAIG. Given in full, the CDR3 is CASSIPGGAIGYTF.

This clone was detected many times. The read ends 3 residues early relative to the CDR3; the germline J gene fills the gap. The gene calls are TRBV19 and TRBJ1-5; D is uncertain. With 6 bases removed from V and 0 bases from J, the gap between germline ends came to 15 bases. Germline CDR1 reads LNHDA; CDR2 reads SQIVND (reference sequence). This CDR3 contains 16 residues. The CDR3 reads CASSGDMAYSNQPQHF. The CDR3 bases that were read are TGTGCCAGTAGCGGGGATATGGCTTATAGCAATCAGCCC.

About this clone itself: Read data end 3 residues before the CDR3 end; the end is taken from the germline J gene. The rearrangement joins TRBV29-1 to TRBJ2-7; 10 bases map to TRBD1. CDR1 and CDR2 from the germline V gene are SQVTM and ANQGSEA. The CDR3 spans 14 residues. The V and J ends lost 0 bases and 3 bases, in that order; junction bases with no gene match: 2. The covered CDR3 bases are TGCAGCGTTGAAGAGACAGGGGGCAACTACGAG. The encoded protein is CSVEETGGNYE. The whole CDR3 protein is CSVEETGGNYEQYF.

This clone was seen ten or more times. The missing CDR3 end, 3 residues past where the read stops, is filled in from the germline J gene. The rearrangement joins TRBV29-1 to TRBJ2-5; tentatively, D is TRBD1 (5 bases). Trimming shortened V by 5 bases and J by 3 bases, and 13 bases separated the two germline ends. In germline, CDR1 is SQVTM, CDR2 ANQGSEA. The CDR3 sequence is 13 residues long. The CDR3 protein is CSVRGLNKETQYF. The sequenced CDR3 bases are TGCAGCGTTAGGGGTCTTAATAAAGAGACC.

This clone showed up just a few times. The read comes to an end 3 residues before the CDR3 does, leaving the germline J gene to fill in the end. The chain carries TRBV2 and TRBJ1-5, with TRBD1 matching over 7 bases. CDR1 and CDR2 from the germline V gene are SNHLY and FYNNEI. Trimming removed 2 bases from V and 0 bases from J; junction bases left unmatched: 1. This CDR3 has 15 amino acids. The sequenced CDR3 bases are TGTGCCAGCAGTGAATACAGGGGTAGCAATCAGCCC. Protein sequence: CASSEYRGSNQP. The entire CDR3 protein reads CASSEYRGSNQPQHF.